This T cell receptor (beta chain) stems from a study of T cell repertoires in cytomegalovirus infection. Broader study findings: Using cumulative public TCR beta family frequency, the authors identified those who carried CMV together with the relevant HLA. The ex vivo response was dominated by HLA-C-restricted CMV-specific TCR beta clonotypes.

V gave up 2 bases and J gave up 3 bases; unmatched junction bases: 12. Germline-derived CDR1 and CDR2 are DFQATT and SNEGSKA (reference sequence). The length of the CDR3 is 16 residues. Ten or more counts support this clonotype. Its antigen is currently unknown. TCRdb independently ran MiXCR on the reads; one entry per CDR3 protein. The sample comprises some 250,000 distinct CDR3 sequences, roughly 9% of which are singletons, and about 15% rests with the top ten. The clonotype originates from a human donor in good health (CMV status not recorded). Some clones in this sample may be carry-over from other donors' samples. V usage is TRBV20-1 and J usage is TRBJ1-2; 7 nucleotides agree with TRBD1. The sequenced sample was PBMCs. The CDR3 coding sequence is TGCAGTGCTAGACCCCAGGGACAGAGGGCCCACTATGGCTACACCTTC. This translates into CSARPQGQRAHYGYTF.